These 2 T cell receptor beta chains share one sample of origin, sequenced in a study of graft-versus-host responses after intestinal transplantation. Clones were read by immunoSEQ multiplex PCR, and TCRdb kept only the in-frame ones, dropping some. Among about 10,000 clones listed, more than 85% were seen once. The sequencing here drew on PBMCs, taken roughly 45 days after intestinal transplantation. These receptors were obtained from a human patient who received an intestinal transplant, so some T cells may come from the graft donor.

The chain has TRBV5-1 and TRBJ1-6; D might be TRBD1 (6 bases). This CDR3 comprises 17 residues. The ends were cut back, 4 bases at V and 5 bases at J, with 19 bases in the middle. Germline lookup yields CDR1 SGHRS and CDR2 YFSETQ. The CDR3 bases are TGCGCCAGCAGCCCCTTTGACACGGGGGCCGATAATTCACCCCTCCACTTT. Protein sequence: CASSPFDTGADNSPLHF.

The chain is built from TRBV10-3 and TRBJ2-1, with 11 bases that match TRBD2. Germline V lookup: CDR1 ENHRY, CDR2 SYGVKD. This CDR3 is built from 17 residues. J was trimmed by 9 bases and V by 2 bases; bases with no gene match: 12. In DNA, the CDR3 is TGTGCCATCAGTGAGATGAACCTTAGCGGGGGGGCGGGTGAGCAGTTCTTC. It encodes CAISEMNLSGGAGEQFF.